This T cell receptor beta chain appears in the sequencing data of a study of shared T cell receptors in the human thymus. The CDR3 extends over 15 amino acids. CDR1 is KGHSH, CDR2 LQKENI, per germline. V lost 6 bases and J lost 4, with 16 bases in between. Produced via immunoSEQ multiplex PCR; TCRdb's table is partial and in-frame only. The sample contains a few hundred thousand clones, approximately 95% of which appear only once. The clonotype comes from a human donor. The sample comprised thymocytes. This chain uses TRBV18 with TRBJ1-5; D possibly corresponds to TRBD1 (6 bases). The CDR3 bases are TGTGCCAGCTCCCCCGGGACATCGCTGAATCAGCCCCAGCATTTT. As protein: CASSPGTSLNQPQHF.